One and the same sample provided the 27 T cell receptor beta chains below, sequenced in a study of blood T cell repertoires in COVID-19. Generated by immunoSEQ multiplex PCR, the TCRdb table keeps only in-frame clones and is missing some. In the table there are roughly 70,000 clones, 73% of which are singletons. The sample was peripheral blood. The source is a man between 60 and 70 years old with acute or convalescent COVID-19.

This clone was seen at least ten times. This chain uses TRBV24-1 with TRBJ2-2; 10 nucleotides agree with TRBD2. Trimming at V came to 3 bases and at J to 4 bases, leaving 13 bases not matched to a gene. The CDR3 totals 19 residues. Looked up from germline, CDR1 is KGHDR and CDR2 is SFDVKD. The CDR3 DNA reads TGTGCCACCAGTGATCCCCTGGGAGCGGGGGGGCCGCGCACCGGGGAGCTGTTTTTT. It codes for CATSDPLGAGGPRTGELFF.

This clone showed up just a few times. V and J are TRBV19 and TRBJ1-6; TRBD1 might be the D (6 bases). Trimming stripped 3 bases from V and 6 bases from J, with 6 bases between. This CDR3 is built from 13 residues. CDR1 LNHDA and CDR2 SQIVND come from the germline V gene (reference sequence). For the CDR3, the DNA is TGTGCCAGTAGTATCAGGGGTAATTCACCCCTCCACTTT. Encoded protein: CASSIRGNSPLHF. Full variable domain (outside the CDR3, taken from reference TRBV19 and TRBJ1-6): DGGITQSPKYLFRKEGQNVTLSCEQNLNHDAMYWYRQDPGQGLRLIYYSQIVNDFQKGDIAEGYSVSREKKESFPLTVTSAQKNPTAFYLCASSIRGNSPLHFGNGTRLTVT.

This chain joins TRBV11-1 and TRBJ2-7; TRBD1 agrees at 7 bases. Germline CDR1 and CDR2: SGHAT and FQDESV (reference sequence). V shed 1 base, J shed 3 bases, and the junction held 6 bases outside the gene matches. The CDR3 is 15 residues long. The CDR3 nucleotides read TGTGCCAGCAGCTTAGGTCCGGGACAGAGCTACGAGCAGTACGTC. It translates to CASSLGPGQSYEQYV.

This clone turned up a few times. This chain links TRBV30 with TRBJ2-4, with D perhaps TRBD1 (5 bases). Germline-derived CDR1 and CDR2 are GTSNPN and SVGIG (reference sequence). Between the trimmed V and J ends, which lost 5 bases and 1 base, there was a span of 12 bases. The CDR3 sequence is 14 residues long. The CDR3 DNA follows: TGTGCCTGGGGCAGGGATTGGGCCAAAAACATTCAGTACTTC. Protein product: CAWGRDWAKNIQYF. The entire variable domain, with the rest obtained from reference TRBV30 and TRBJ2-4, is as follows: SQTIHQWPATLVQPVGSPLSLECTVEGTSNPNLYWYRQAAGRGLQLLFYSVGIGQISSEVPQNLSASRPQDRQFILSSKKLLLSDSGFYLCAWGRDWAKNIQYFGAGTRLSVL.

The chain uses TRBV9 and TRBJ2-7; 7 nucleotides agree with TRBD1. Germline trimming cut 0 bases from V and 7 bases from J; bases unmatched to any gene: 4. The CDR3 spans 13 residues. Germline CDR1 and CDR2: SGDLS and YYNGEE. CDR3 region: CASSVGRQGEQYF. DNA of the CDR3: TGTGCCAGCAGCGTAGGGAGACAGGGAGAGCAGTACTTC.

V usage is TRBV9 and J usage is TRBJ1-4, with unresolved D. CDR1 is SGDLS, CDR2 YYNGEE, per germline. The CDR3 totals 16 residues. V gave up 3 bases and J gave up 0 bases, with 12 bases separating them. Here the CDR3 reads CASSAPMRATNEKLFF. CDR3 bases: TGTGCCAGCAGCGCCCCCATGAGAGCAACTAATGAAAAACTGTTTTTT.

The chain links TRBV1 to TRBJ2-5; the table gives TRBD2 as D, unverified against the DNA. TRBV1 is a recognized pseudogene. CDR3 size: 14 residues. CDR3 protein: CTSSQGGAVETQYF. CDR3 in DNA: TGCACCAGCAGCCAAGGCGGGGCGGTAGAGACCCAGTACTTC.

This sequence joins TRBV27 and TRBJ2-7; 15 bases match TRBD2. Germline CDR1 reads MNHEY; CDR2 reads SMNVEV (reference sequence). This CDR3 comprises 24 residues. V shed 0 bases and J 0 bases; nucleotides not matched to a gene: 21. CDR3 in DNA: TGTGCCAGCAGTTTATCCCCCTTCTTTCCCCCCGGGACTAGCGGGAGGAGCCCCTCCTACGAGCAGTACTTC. Residues: CASSLSPFFPPGTSGRSPSYEQYF.

The J gene is TRBJ1-2, the V gene TRBV4-2, with TRBD1 as a possible D gene (5 bases). Between the trimmed V and J ends, which lost 0 bases and 4 bases, there was a span of 18 bases. The CDR3 totals 17 residues. From germline, CDR1 is LGHNA and CDR2 YNFKEQ. CDR3: CASSQDIYIGQGYGYTF. In nucleotides, the CDR3 is TGTGCCAGCAGCCAAGATATCTATATTGGGCAGGGCTATGGCTACACCTTC.

This clone was counted a single time. The chain uses TRBV24-1 and TRBJ2-1; D is perhaps TRBD1 (6 bases). The CDR3 is 15 amino acids. Trimming left V 4 bases short and J 7 bases short, with 16 bases between. Germline V CDR1 and CDR2: KGHDR, SFDVKD. The CDR3 sequence is CATSEADQGRNEQFF. DNA for the CDR3: TGTGCCACCAGTGAAGCCGACCAGGGGCGAAATGAGCAGTTCTTC.

This clone came up a few times. CDR3 residues: CASSLVQGAQYV. CDR3 coding DNA: TGTGCCAGCAGCTTAGTCCAGGGGGCTCAGTACGTC. The chain is built from TRBV7-9 and TRBJ2-7; 8 nucleotides line up with TRBD1. Germline V gives CDR1 SEHNR, CDR2 FQNEAQ (reference sequence). V shed 1 base, J shed 10 bases, and the junction held 3 bases outside the gene matches. The CDR3 runs to 12 residues.

This chain uses TRBV4-2 with TRBJ2-3; TRBD2 is a possible D gene (7 bases). The germline V and J ends were trimmed by 0 bases and 2 bases, with 21 bases remaining between them. The germline gives CDR1 LGHNA, CDR2 YNFKEQ. The CDR3 extends over 19 amino acids. The CDR3: CASSQDLPSAGALTDTQYF. In DNA, the CDR3 is TGTGCCAGCAGCCAAGATCTCCCCTCTGCGGGGGCCCTCACAGATACGCAGTATTTT.

The rearrangement links TRBV3-1 (or the pseudogene TRBV3-2) to TRBJ1-1; D uncertain. Trimming took 2 bases from V and 6 from J, leaving 16 bases between them. The CDR3 is 15 residues long. Germline lookup yields CDR1 LGHDT and CDR2 YNNKEL (reference sequence). The DNA of the CDR3 is TGTGCCAGCAGCCAAAAAGGGCGGGGTGTCGCTGAAGCTTTCTTT. This codes for CASSQKGRGVAEAFF.

The CDR3 loop reads CASSSDYRARETQYF. The CDR3 nucleotides read TGTGCCAGCAGTTCTGACTACAGGGCTCGGGAGACCCAGTACTTC. This chain joins TRBV27 and TRBJ2-5; TRBD1 might be the D (6 bases). The V end lost 4 bases, the J end lost 5 bases, and 17 bases lay between the germline ends. The CDR3 sequence is 15 residues long. CDR1 is MNHEY and CDR2 is SMNVEV in the germline V gene (reference sequence).

J is TRBJ2-5 and V is TRBV7-8; D possibly corresponds to TRBD2 (6 bases). Germline V gives CDR1 SGHVS, CDR2 FQNEAQ. This CDR3 spans 14 amino acids. Trimming took 1 base from V and 6 from J, leaving 12 bases between them. The CDR3 spells CASSLVEGTKTQYF. For the CDR3, the DNA is TGTGCCAGCAGCTTAGTGGAGGGGACGAAGACCCAGTACTTC.

The rearrangement links TRBV6-6 to TRBJ2-2; weak D call: TRBD1 (5 bases). Germline assignment: CDR1 MNHNY and CDR2 SVGAGI (reference sequence). CDR3 length equals 14 residues. Trimming removed 6 bases from V and 2 bases from J, with 10 bases in between. CDR3 region: CASRARENTGELFF. The CDR3, as DNA: TGTGCCAGCAGAGCCAGGGAAAACACCGGGGAGCTGTTTTTT.

The J gene is TRBJ1-4, the V gene TRBV18, with 7 bases lining up with TRBD1. Germline V gene lookup returns CDR1 KGHSH and CDR2 LQKENI. After removal of 3 bases from V and 0 bases from J, the junction contained 4 bases not matched to a gene. This CDR3 spans 16 amino acids. The DNA of the CDR3 is TGTGCCAGCTCACCGGACAGGACCGCAACTAATGAAAAACTGTTTTTT. This codes for CASSPDRTATNEKLFF.

The V gene is TRBV5-1, the J gene TRBJ1-3; D might be TRBD1 (6 bases). In germline, CDR1 is SGHRS, CDR2 YFSETQ. The CDR3 sequence is 15 residues long. Trimming pared 3 bases from V and 0 bases from J, leaving 10 bases between. The CDR3 nucleotides read TGCGCCAGCAGCTGGACGACAGGCTCTGGAAACACCATATATTTT. This sequence encodes CASSWTTGSGNTIYF.

In this sample, this clone is medium-sized. V usage is TRBV18 and J usage is TRBJ2-1; 7 positions match TRBD1. This CDR3 region has 15 residues. Germline V lookup: CDR1 KGHSH, CDR2 LQKENI. V trimming: 4 bases; J trimming: 3 bases; junction bases outside the gene matches: 6. CDR3: CASSRRQGVYNEQFF. CDR3 nucleotides: TGTGCCAGCTCACGAAGACAGGGCGTCTACAATGAGCAGTTCTTC.

This clone is a singleton in its sample. This chain uses TRBV12-3 or TRBV12-4 with TRBJ2-7, with D possibly matching TRBD1 (6 bases). The length of the CDR3 is 11 residues. V was cut by 6 bases and J by 4 bases, with 7 bases left in between. The CDR3 nucleotides read TGTGCCAGCAGCGACAGGTACGAGCAGTACTTC. It is translated as CASSDRYEQYF.

The V gene is TRBV5-1, the J gene TRBJ2-5; D remains unclear. Germline assignment: CDR1 SGHRS and CDR2 YFSETQ. There are 12 residues in the CDR3. The germline V and J ends were trimmed by 4 bases and 5 bases, with 9 bases remaining between them. The CDR3 sequence is CASSHSAETQYF. The CDR3 nucleotides read TGCGCCAGCAGCCACTCCGCGGAGACCCAGTACTTC.

This clone was counted only a few times. This chain joins TRBV2 and TRBJ2-7; 7 positions match TRBD1. V dropped 6 bases and J dropped 2; count of bases not matched to a gene: 7. Germline loops: CDR1 SNHLY, CDR2 FYNNEI. This CDR3 has 14 residues. CDR3 loop: CASSVGQETYEQYF. The CDR3, as DNA: TGTGCCAGCAGCGTAGGACAGGAGACCTACGAGCAGTACTTC.

The rearrangement uses TRBV21-1 and TRBJ2-3; no check of the table's D call, TRBD1, against the DNA was made. TRBV21-1 is an annotated pseudogene. There are 18 residues in the CDR3. The CDR3 reads CASSKGPPDRGPTDTQYF. In DNA, the CDR3 is TGTGCCAGCAGCAAAGGACCCCCGGACAGGGGGCCCACAGATACGCAGTATTTT.

CDR3 residues: CATRPGRPEKLFF. For the CDR3, the DNA is TGTGCCACCCGCCCCGGGAGGCCCGAAAAACTGTTTTTT. The chain recombines TRBV6-5 with TRBJ1-4, with unresolved D. Germline V gives CDR1 MNHEY, CDR2 SVGAGI. V lost 10 bases and J lost 8, with 17 bases in between. The CDR3 spans 13 residues.

This clone came up a few times. The J gene is TRBJ1-5, the V gene TRBV19; TRBD1 matches 11 bases. The CDR3 runs to 17 residues. The germline V gene has CDR1 LNHDA and CDR2 SQIVND (reference sequence). V dropped 3 bases and J dropped 1; count of bases not matched to a gene: 5. CDR3 DNA: TGTGCCAGTAGTATGGGACAGGGGGAGGGGAGCAATCAGCCCCAGCATTTT. It yields the protein CASSMGQGEGSNQPQHF.

There are a few counts of this clone. The chain joins TRBV19 to TRBJ2-7; 8 bases line up with TRBD1. Looked up from germline, CDR1 is LNHDA and CDR2 is SQIVND (reference sequence). This CDR3 region has 11 residues. With V trimmed by 8 bases and J by 3 bases, 0 bases remained unmatched. The CDR3 DNA reads as TGTGCCAGTGGACAGGGCTACGAGCAGTACTTC. Translated: CASGQGYEQYF.

CDR3 sequence: CASSLGTWGQGGTQYF. Here the CDR3 DNA reads TGTGCCAGCAGCTTAGGAACATGGGGACAGGGAGGGACCCAGTACTTC. The V gene is TRBV11-2, the J gene TRBJ2-5; the match to TRBD1 covers 9 bases. The germline gives CDR1 SGHAT, CDR2 FQNNGV. The CDR3 loop spans 16 amino acids. The junction had 10 bases not matched to a gene; V was cut back by 1 base and J by 7 bases.